This TCR delta chain is drawn from a study of Vδ1+ human thymocytes. Extracted RNA was reverse transcribed into cDNA. The CDR3 regions were amplified by multiplex PCR from V-gene primers to a constant-region primer. TCRdb ran CATT on the multiplex PCR reads. The sample holds about 58,000 delta-chain clones, roughly 15% seen once. In its sample, this clone was seen a few times. Its matching antigen is unknown. This could be a read error, since a much larger clone is one nucleotide away. Study results and limitations: Despite high sort purity, roughly 20% of thymic T cell receptor delta sequences were Vdelta2. Thymic TRG and TRD repertoires appeared highly polyclonal, with Gaussian CDR3 length distributions.

The germline CDR1 and CDR2 sequences are GEAIGNYY and EKD. CDR3 length equals 15 residues. The sequence was obtained from a girl under three years old who had congenital heart surgery. Sequencing input: Vdelta1+ gamma-delta thymocytes from the thymus. As for subset: FACS-sorted CD3+ TCRalphabeta- TCRVdelta1+ TCRVdelta2- thymocytes. The rearrangement links TRDV2 to TRDJ1; 8 positions agree with TRDD3. CDR3 DNA: TGTGCCTGTTGCCCTGGGGGACACTACACCGATAAACCCATCTTT. The encoded protein is CACCPGGHYTDKPIF.